This T cell receptor beta chain came from a study of T cell responses to AZD1222 COVID-19 vaccine. Some clones are missing from TCRdb's copy, which holds only in-frame ones; the method was immunoSEQ multiplex PCR. Of about 120,000 clones listed, around 90% are singletons. Comment on this clone: The target antigen is unknown.

Deletions cut 6 bases from V and 5 bases from J, with 23 bases between. Germline CDR1 and CDR2: MNHEY and SMNVEV (reference sequence). The CDR3 length is 17 residues. Study conclusions and caveats: Clonal diversity was possibly underestimated, and the donors were mostly white British, with more females. Unmutated variant regions are reportedly targeted by nearly half of spike-specific TCRs.

Sequences were derived from peripheral blood, sampled on day 0 of MenACWY control vaccination. The receptor was isolated from an adult in good health. The gene calls are TRBV27 and TRBJ2-1, with D perhaps being TRBD1 or TRBD2 (5 bases each). CDR3 in DNA: TGTGCCAGCAGGGGACGGTCCCGGCCGACCCCCAACAATGAGCAGTTCTTC. Translated, it gives CASRGRSRPTPNNEQFF.